The next 10 T cell receptor beta chains were all read from a single sample in a study of T cell responses to AZD1222 COVID-19 vaccine. Sequencing was performed with immunoSEQ multiplex PCR; in TCRdb, only in-frame clones are kept and a portion is missing. The sample yields approximately 180,000 clones, about 89% seen once. Sequences were derived from peripheral blood, sampled on day 0 of AZD1222 vaccination. The receptors here all came from an adult in good health.

The chain carries TRBV25-1 and TRBJ1-6; D is possibly TRBD1 (5 bases). The CDR3 consists of 13 residues. Per germline, CDR1 MGHDK and CDR2 SYGVNS. V was shortened by 8 bases and J by 7 bases, with 12 bases between the two germline ends. The CDR3 nucleotides read TGTGCCAGCCTGGGGCCAAGCAATTCACCCCTCCACTTT. Protein sequence: CASLGPSNSPLHF.

Comment on this clone: The same CDR3 is also encoded by other DNA sequences in this sample. This chain links TRBV30 with TRBJ1-5, with no clear D. Trimming cost V 0 bases and J 4 bases, with 7 bases left between them. The CDR3 spans 13 residues. Germline V CDR1 and CDR2: GTSNPN, SVGIG (reference sequence). The CDR3, as DNA: TGTGCCTGGAGTGTACAAGGGAATCAGCCCCAGCATTTT. This codes for CAWSVQGNQPQHF.

This clone was picked up one time. This rearrangement joins TRBV11-3 to TRBJ2-1, with no clear D. In germline, CDR1 is SGHNT, CDR2 YENEEA. The ends were cut back, 5 bases at V and 4 bases at J, with 12 bases in the middle. The CDR3 runs 14 residues. CDR3 DNA: TGTGCCAGCAGCCCCCCGGGTACTTACAATGAGCAGTTCTTC. Protein sequence: CASSPPGTYNEQFF.

The CDR3 loop reads CASSPAPVNTEAFF. The CDR3 nucleotides are TGTGCCAGCAGCCCTGCGCCGGTGAACACTGAAGCTTTCTTT. The chain combines TRBV14 with TRBJ1-1; D not certain. The CDR3 consists of 14 residues. Germline CDR1 SGHDN, CDR2 FVKESK. The V gene lost 4 bases and the J gene lost 0 bases, with 9 bases spanning the gap.

The V call is TRBV21-1, the J call TRBJ2-6; TRBD2 reflects the table's D call only, with no check against the DNA. TRBV21-1 is a recognized pseudogene. The CDR3 is made up of 18 amino acids. CDR3 DNA: TGTGCCAGCAGCTACACCCCTAGCGGGGGGACTGGGGCCAACGTCCTGACTTTC. Protein: CASSYTPSGGTGANVLTF.

The J gene is TRBJ1-1, the V gene TRBV5-1; tentatively, D is TRBD1 (5 bases). V lost 4 bases and J lost 5, with 15 bases in between. The germline V gene has CDR1 SGHRS and CDR2 YFSETQ. There are 14 residues in the CDR3. CDR3 nucleotides: TGCGCCAGCAGCCTCGGGGGAGTAGGTACTGAAGCTTTCTTT. Translation gives CASSLGGVGTEAFF. The full variable domain, completed using reference TRBV5-1 and TRBJ1-1, is KAGVTQTPRYLIKTRGQQVTLSCSPISGHRSVSWYQQTPGQGLQFLFEYFSETQRNKGNFPGRFSGRQFSNSRSEMNVSTLELGDSALYLCASSLGGVGTEAFFGQGTRLTVV.

The chain is built from TRBV11-2 and TRBJ2-1; tentatively, D is TRBD2 (7 bases). This CDR3 is 13 amino acids long. Germline loops: CDR1 SGHAT, CDR2 FQNNGV. Trimming stripped 9 bases from V and 9 bases from J, with 18 bases between. CDR3 coding DNA: TGTGCCAGTCGCACGGGGGGCCCGGCTGAGCAGTTCTTC. This codes for CASRTGGPAEQFF.

This sequence joins TRBV28 and TRBJ1-2; weak D call: TRBD1 (6 bases). Germline V gene sequence: CDR1 MDHEN, CDR2 SYDVKM. The V end was cut by 3 bases, the J end by 5 bases, with 16 bases between. The CDR3 sequence is 15 residues long. The CDR3 coding sequence is TGTGCCAGCAGTTTCCCGATGGGGGCCGTATATGGCTACACCTTC. Translation: CASSFPMGAVYGYTF.

The genes are TRBV19 and TRBJ1-6, with TRBD1 identical over 7 bases. CDR3 length: 16 amino acids. V shed 5 bases and J 5 bases; nucleotides not matched to a gene: 9. From germline, CDR1 is LNHDA and CDR2 SQIVND (reference sequence). The CDR3 nucleotides are TGTGCCAGTAGTCCGATCACAGGGGTCGATAATTCACCCCTCCACTTT. Translation: CASSPITGVDNSPLHF.

This chain joins TRBV4-3 and TRBJ1-4, with D perhaps TRBD1 (5 bases). Germline V CDR1 and CDR2: LGHNA, YSLEER. V gave up 1 base and J gave up 3 bases, with 9 bases separating them. There are 15 residues in the CDR3. The CDR3 bases are TGCGCCAGCAGCCAAGGTCGGACACCTAATGAAAAACTGTTTTTT. This encodes CASSQGRTPNEKLFF.